This T cell receptor beta chain stems from a study of molecular identifiers for immune sequencing clone quantification. General study points: Clones above 20 RNA copies contained over 98% of effector molecules and under 1% of naive molecules. Because of identical TCR molecules sharing a barcode, sizes of highly expanded clones could be underestimated.

Sorted cell numbers of roughly 18,000 to 1,000,000, with 10%, 30% or 50% RNA, served as input for naive CD8 libraries. Libraries of bulk TCR were made by previously described methods (with listed TCR primers). TCRdb fed the PCR reads into MiXCR, producing one record per CDR3 protein. The data hold 490,000 or so distinct CDR3 sequences, with about 21% observed a single time. The CDR3 is 15 residues long. V shed 0 bases and J 3 bases; nucleotides not matched to a gene: 5. In germline, CDR1 is DFQATT, CDR2 SNEGSKA (reference sequence). The table lists this clonotype with many counts. Its antigen is not identified.

The sequence derives from a human donor in good health. Some libraries in this study had Jurkat cell RNA spiked in. Source material: naive CD8+ T cells from blood, with Jurkat cell RNA spiked in. As to subset: FACS-sorted CD8+CD4-CCR7+CD45RA+ naive T cells. The chain links TRBV20-1 to TRBJ2-3; 8 bases line up with TRBD2. The CDR3 DNA is TGCAGTGCTAGAGATCCCAGCGGGAGTACAGATACGCAGTATTTT. This encodes CSARDPSGSTDTQYF.